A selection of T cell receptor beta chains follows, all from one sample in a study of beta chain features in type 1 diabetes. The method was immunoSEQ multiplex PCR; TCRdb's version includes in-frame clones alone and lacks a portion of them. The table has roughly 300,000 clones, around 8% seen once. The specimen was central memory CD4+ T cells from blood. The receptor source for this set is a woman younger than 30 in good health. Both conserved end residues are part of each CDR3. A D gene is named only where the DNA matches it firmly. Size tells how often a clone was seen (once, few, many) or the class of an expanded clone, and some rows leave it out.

TGTGCCAGCAGCTTCGGACAGGGGAATGGCTACACCTTC | CASSFGQGNGYTF | TRBJ1-2 | TRBD1 | NA | TRBV13
TGTGCCAGTAGGGACAGGGATCAGCCCCAGCATTTT | CASRDRDQPQHF | TRBJ1-5 | TRBD1 | few | TRBV19
TGTGCCAGCAGCGCGAGGACTAGCGGGAGCTCCTACAATGAGCAGTTCTTC | CASSARTSGSSYNEQFF | TRBJ2-1 | TRBD2 | few | TRBV7-9
TGTGCCAGCAGCTTAACTAGGGACGAGCAGTACTTC | CASSLTRDEQYF | TRBJ2-7 | NA | NA | TRBV7-9
TGTGCCAGCAGCCGGGGAGGGTCGGCGGAGACCCAGTACTTC | CASSRGGSAETQYF | TRBJ2-5 | TRBD2 | NA | TRBV7-9
TGTGCCAGCACCCGGGACAGACGAGGGGCCGGGGAGCTGTTTTTT | CASTRDRRGAGELFF | TRBJ2-2 | TRBD1 | NA | TRBV6-5
TGTGCCAGCAGTTACACACTAGCGGGAGGCACCTACGAGCAGTACTTC | CASSYTLAGGTYEQYF | TRBJ2-7 | TRBD2 | NA | TRBV6-5
TGTGCCAGCAGCCCAGCGGGAGAGGCCGGGGAGCTGTTTTTT | CASSPAGEAGELFF | TRBJ2-2 | TRBD2 | NA | TRBV7-3
TGCGCCAGCAGCCAAGATCGAAGGATAGAGCAGTTCTTC | CASSQDRRIEQFF | TRBJ2-1 | NA | many | TRBV4-3
TGTGCCAGCAAAGGACAGGGGTACAATGAGCAGTTCTTC | CASKGQGYNEQFF | TRBJ2-1 | TRBD1 | NA | TRBV6-1
TGTGCCAGTACCAAGGGGGCCAGGGATGAGCAGTTCTTC | CASTKGARDEQFF | TRBJ2-1 | TRBD1 | few | TRBV19
TGTGCCAGCAGCTTAGAGGCAGTAAGCTCCTACGAGCAGTACTTC | CASSLEAVSSYEQYF | TRBJ2-7 | NA | many | TRBV7-2
TGTGCCAGCAGTGAAGGCTCAGGGCAATTCTACGAGCAGTACTTC | CASSEGSGQFYEQYF | TRBJ2-7 | NA | few | TRBV6-1
TGCGCCAGCAGCCAAGAAGGCCATGGGGTGGTCAAAAACATTCAGTACTTC | CASSQEGHGVVKNIQYF | TRBJ2-4 | NA | few | TRBV4-1
TGTGCCAGCAGCCAAGATGCAGGCGGGAGAATAGATACGCAGTATTTT | CASSQDAGGRIDTQYF | TRBJ2-3 | TRBD2 | NA | TRBV4-2
TGCGCCAGCAGCTCTACGGCTAATTCACCCCTCCACTTT | CASSSTANSPLHF | TRBJ1-6 | NA | NA | TRBV5-1
TGTGCCAGCAGCGTGGGACTAGCGGGAGTAGGTGCGTACGAGCAGTACTTC | CASSVGLAGVGAYEQYF | TRBJ2-7 | TRBD2 | few | TRBV9
TGTGCCAGCAGTCAGGAAGAGAACACTGAAGCTTTCTTT | CASSQEENTEAFF | TRBJ1-1 | NA | NA | TRBV6-4
TGCAGTGCAGGCTTCGGGGGTACGCAGTATTTT | CSAGFGGTQYF | TRBJ2-3 | NA | few | TRBV20-1
TGTGCCAGCAGCTTAGGCCCTGGACGCACGTACTTC | CASSLGPGRTYF | TRBJ2-7 | NA | many | TRBV13
TGTGCCAGCAGCCAAGTCGTCGGGGCCTCCACCGGAATGGTGTTTTTT | CASSQVVGASTGMVFF | TRBJ2-2 | NA | many | TRBV14
TGCGCCAGCAGCCAAGGCCACAATGAGCAGTTCTTC | CASSQGHNEQFF | TRBJ2-1 | NA | NA | TRBV4-3
TGTGCCAGCAGCTTAAACGGGAGGGCCGACGAGCAGTACTTC | CASSLNGRADEQYF | TRBJ2-7 | TRBD2 | few | TRBV7-3
TGTGCCAGCAACGTTGTGGGGGAGTTTAGCGGGACCACAGATACGCAGTATTTT | CASNVVGEFSGTTDTQYF | TRBJ2-3 | TRBD2 | NA | TRBV28
TGTGCCAGCAGCGAGATGCCTAGCGGGAGTGATGAGCAGTTCTTC | CASSEMPSGSDEQFF | TRBJ2-1 | TRBD2 | NA | TRBV9
TGTGCCGCGCGGGGGTACAATGAGCAGTTCTTC | CAARGYNEQFF | TRBJ2-1 | TRBD2 | NA | TRBV28
TGTGCCAGCAGCGTAGGACTTCATAACACCGGGGAGCTGTTTTTT | CASSVGLHNTGELFF | TRBJ2-2 | NA | NA | TRBV9
TGCGCCAGCAGCTTGTCTCTAGGGGGGTCAGATACGCAGTATTTT | CASSLSLGGSDTQYF | TRBJ2-3 | NA | NA | TRBV5-1
TGTGCCAGCAGCCAAATGGACGGAAAATCAGGAGATACGCAGTATTTT | CASSQMDGKSGDTQYF | TRBJ2-3 | NA | many | TRBV14
TGTGCCACCAGGGACAGGGGAGATGAAAAACTGTTTTTT | CATRDRGDEKLFF | TRBJ1-4 | TRBD1 | NA | TRBV15
TGTGCCATCAGTGTTGGTGGGGGCACAGATACGCAGTATTTT | CAISVGGGTDTQYF | TRBJ2-3 | NA | NA | TRBV10-3
TGTGCCAGCAGTGATGGACTCCCCGAGTACAATGAGCAGTTCTTC | CASSDGLPEYNEQFF | TRBJ2-1 | NA | NA | TRBV6-1
TGTGCCAGCAGCCACCGGACAGGGGGCGCGGGGGAGACCCAGTACTTC | CASSHRTGGAGETQYF | TRBJ2-5 | TRBD1 | NA | TRBV4-2
TGCGCCAGCAGCCAAGATCTCAGGACACTCTACGAGCAGTACTTC | CASSQDLRTLYEQYF | TRBJ2-7 | NA | NA | TRBV5-4
TGTGCCAGCAGCTACAACAGGTATACCTTGCTCTTC | CASSYNRYTLLF | TRBJ2-1 | NA | NA | TRBV11-2
TGTGCCAGTAGTATTAAACCAGGACCGTCCTACGAGCAGTACTTC | CASSIKPGPSYEQYF | TRBJ2-7 | NA | NA | TRBV19
TGTGCCAGCAGCCGGGGTCAGCCCCCTCACAATGAGCAGTTCTTC | CASSRGQPPHNEQFF | TRBJ2-1 | NA | NA | TRBV7-2
TGTGCCAGCAGAAGACAGGGCGCGAACACTGAAGCTTTCTTT | CASRRQGANTEAFF | TRBJ1-1 | TRBD1 | few | TRBV2
TGTGCCAGCAGCTTAGTAGGCGACAGACAAGAGACCCAGTACTTC | CASSLVGDRQETQYF | TRBJ2-5 | NA | NA | TRBV11-2
TGTGCCAGCAGCCTCGACCCGACAGATAACTATGGCTACACCTTC | CASSLDPTDNYGYTF | TRBJ1-2 | NA | few | TRBV5-6
TGCAGCGTTGAGGGAGGGAGGGGTACAGATACGCAGTATTTT | CSVEGGRGTDTQYF | TRBJ2-3 | TRBD2 | NA | TRBV29-1
TGTGCCAGCAGTGTCCTGGAGGGCACTGAAGCTTTCTTT | CASSVLEGTEAFF | TRBJ1-1 | NA | few | TRBV6-6
TGTGCCAGCAGCGGAGATATCGCCAATGAGCAGTTCTTC | CASSGDIANEQFF | TRBJ2-1 | NA | NA | TRBV9
TGTGCCGGCAGTGAATGGGGGCGGATTTCCACAGATACGCAGTATTTT | CAGSEWGRISTDTQYF | TRBJ2-3 | NA | NA | TRBV25-1
TGTGCCAGCAGCTTAGCGGGACCCTACAATGAGCAGTTCTTC | CASSLAGPYNEQFF | TRBJ2-1 | NA | NA | TRBV7-3
TGTGCCAGCACCAAAAGACTAGCGTTCACAGATACGCAGTATTTT | CASTKRLAFTDTQYF | TRBJ2-3 | TRBD2 | NA | TRBV28
TGTGCCAGTACATCTGGGACCTACGAGCAGTACTTC | CASTSGTYEQYF | TRBJ2-7 | NA | few | TRBV19
TGCGCCAGCAGCTTGGACTACAACTACGAGCAGTACTTC | CASSLDYNYEQYF | TRBJ2-7 | NA | few | TRBV5-1